The 25 T cell receptor beta chains below were found in one sample sequenced in a study of blood T cells in healthy people across ages. With a J-beta primer mix and a sample-barcoded 5' primer, a second PCR ran 7 to 11 cycles. TCRdb re-analysed the 5' RACE reads in MiXCR, keeping a single row per CDR3 protein. Of about 1.4 million distinct CDR3 sequences in the sample, around 55% are singletons; the top ten hold 6.5% to 8%. The sample consisted of blood. Every receptor here comes from a young man in good health.

The table lists this clonotype with a few counts. The chain carries TRBV11-2 and TRBJ2-7; possibly TRBD1 or TRBD2 for D (5 bases each). V shed 3 bases and J shed 3 bases, with 21 bases lying between them. The CDR3 totals 17 residues. CDR1 is SGHAT, CDR2 FQNNGV, per germline. The CDR3 coding sequence is TGTGCCAGCAGCTTCGCGAGGGGACCAGGACTTTACTACGAGCAGTACTTC. It yields the protein CASSFARGPGLYYEQYF.

The V gene is TRBV20-1, the J gene TRBJ2-3; no firm D call. CDR3 length equals 15 residues. Trimming removed 2 bases from V and 6 bases from J, with 18 bases in between. Germline V gene data show CDR1 as DFQATT and CDR2 as SNEGSKA (reference sequence). In DNA, the CDR3 is TGCAGTGCTAGACTCCCCCATCAACGTAAGGATACGCAGTATTTT. Translating it yields CSARLPHQRKDTQYF.

This clonotype was seen only a few times. The genes are TRBV9 and TRBJ2-7; the match to TRBD1 covers 10 bases. J lost 7 bases, V lost 0 bases, and 7 bases had no gene match. This CDR3 region has 15 residues. The germline V gene has CDR1 SGDLS and CDR2 YYNGEE. The CDR3 DNA reads as TGTGCCAGCAGCGTAGCAGGGGGACAGGGGCCGGAGCAGTACTTC. Translation: CASSVAGGQGPEQYF.

The rearrangement links TRBV4-2 to TRBJ2-1; D is ambiguous. V was shortened by 4 bases and J by 6 bases, with 10 bases between the two germline ends. Germline loops: CDR1 LGHNA, CDR2 YNFKEQ. The CDR3 contains 13 residues. The DNA of the CDR3 is TGTGCCAGCAGCCTACCTGGACCCAATGAGCAGTTCTTC. This gives the protein CASSLPGPNEQFF.

The chain joins TRBV2 to TRBJ2-5; D unclear. The assigned J gene may be wrong: the sequence end matches TRBJ2-7 better. The CDR3 covers 14 residues. In germline, CDR1 is SNHLY, CDR2 FYNNEI. The DNA of the CDR3 is TGTGCCAGCGGACCAACCCGGAGTTGGTACGAGCAGTACTTC. Its protein product is CASGPTRSWYEQYF.

This chain joins TRBV7-8 and TRBJ1-2; D is undetermined. V lost 1 base, J lost 4 bases, and 16 bases lay in between. CDR3 length equals 16 residues. Germline lookup yields CDR1 SGHVS and CDR2 FQNEAQ. The CDR3 is CASSLDWPTQGYGYTF. The CDR3 DNA reads as TGTGCCAGCAGCTTAGATTGGCCCACCCAAGGCTATGGCTACACCTTC.

This clonotype appeared a few times. J is TRBJ2-7 and V is TRBV20-1; D might be TRBD1 (6 bases). Germline V gives CDR1 DFQATT, CDR2 SNEGSKA (reference sequence). CDR3 length: 12 residues. The V end was cut by 3 bases, the J end by 3 bases, with 9 bases between. The CDR3 coding sequence is TGCAGTGCTAGGACAGGAATCTACGAGCAGTACTTC. Translating gives CSARTGIYEQYF.

CDR3 loop: CSAPRDDNYGYTF. CDR3 nucleotides: TGCAGTGCTCCCAGGGACGATAACTATGGCTACACCTTC. The rearrangement uses TRBV20-1 and TRBJ1-2, with D possibly matching TRBD1 (5 bases). Trimming pared 5 bases from V and 1 base from J, leaving 11 bases between. CDR1 is DFQATT, CDR2 SNEGSKA, per germline (reference sequence). This CDR3 has 13 amino acids.

The rearrangement links TRBV6-2 or TRBV6-3 to TRBJ2-7; 8 bases match TRBD1. Losses at the gene ends were 5 bases for V and 0 bases for J; bases not matched to a gene: 9. Germline V gives CDR1 MNHEY, CDR2 SVGEGT. This CDR3 region has 16 residues. CDR3 coding DNA: TGTGCCAGCAGTCCACTGGACAGGGAGAGCTCCTACGAGCAGTACTTC. Translated: CASSPLDRESSYEQYF.

The chain carries TRBV7-2 and TRBJ2-5; D may be TRBD2 (5 bases). Trimming pared 1 base from V and 5 bases from J, leaving 14 bases between. The CDR3 is 15 amino acids. The germline CDR1 and CDR2 sequences are SGHTA and FQGNSA. CDR3 protein: CASSLVASLSETQYF. CDR3 DNA: TGTGCCAGCAGCTTAGTGGCTAGCTTGTCGGAGACCCAGTACTTC.

This chain uses TRBV5-1 with TRBJ2-3, with TRBD2 matching 9 bases. Germline trimming cut 0 bases from V and 2 bases from J; bases unmatched to any gene: 4. The CDR3 sequence is 16 residues long. CDR1 and CDR2 (germline): SGHRS, YFSETQ. CDR3 sequence: CASSLVSGGYTDTQYF. The CDR3 DNA sequence: TGCGCCAGCAGCTTGGTCAGCGGGGGGTACACAGATACGCAGTATTTT.

The chain has TRBV7-9 and TRBJ1-2; no firm D call. Germline V gene sequence: CDR1 SEHNR, CDR2 FQNEAQ (reference sequence). Trimming stripped 3 bases from V and 10 bases from J, with 9 bases between. The CDR3 is made up of 11 amino acids. The CDR3 is CASSFGQDYTF. The CDR3 nucleotides read TGTGCCAGCAGCTTCGGCCAGGACTACACCTTC.

This clonotype was seen a handful of times. This rearrangement joins TRBV27 to TRBJ1-1; no firm D call. The germline gives CDR1 MNHEY, CDR2 SMNVEV (reference sequence). The CDR3 length is 14 residues. Trimming removed 2 bases at V and 1 base at J, with 8 bases between. CDR3 bases: TGTGCCAGCAGTTTAGCGGCGACGAACACTGAAGCTTTCTTT. Residues: CASSLAATNTEAFF.

The chain uses TRBV29-1 and TRBJ2-1; the match to TRBD2 covers 11 bases. Germline CDR1 is SQVTM and CDR2 is ANQGSEA. The length of the CDR3 is 15 residues. Trimming removed 3 bases from V and 8 bases from J; junction bases left unmatched: 9. The chain's CDR3 is CSVERLAGGRHEQFF. In nucleotides, the CDR3 is TGCAGCGTTGAGCGGCTAGCGGGAGGTAGGCATGAGCAGTTCTTC.

The chain links TRBV12-3 or TRBV12-4 to TRBJ2-7, with TRBD1 matching over 8 bases. Trimming removed 4 bases from V and 2 bases from J; junction bases left unmatched: 4. There are 14 residues in the CDR3. CDR3 bases: TGTGCCAGCAGTTCGGACAGGGTAACCTACGAGCAGTACTTC. It codes for CASSSDRVTYEQYF.

The chain links TRBV19 to TRBJ2-3; tentatively, D is TRBD1 or TRBD2 (6 bases each). The CDR3 length is 16 residues. V shed 3 bases and J shed 2 bases, with 15 bases lying between them. Germline loops: CDR1 LNHDA, CDR2 SQIVND (reference sequence). The DNA of the CDR3 is TGTGCCAGTAGTATTTCGGGGGCCAGCTCCACAGATACGCAGTATTTT. Its protein is CASSISGASSTDTQYF. Using reference TRBV19 and TRBJ2-3 for the parts outside the CDR3, the full variable domain is DGGITQSPKYLFRKEGQNVTLSCEQNLNHDAMYWYRQDPGQGLRLIYYSQIVNDFQKGDIAEGYSVSREKKESFPLTVTSAQKNPTAFYLCASSISGASSTDTQYFGPGTRLTVL.

The chain employs TRBV12-3 or TRBV12-4 and TRBJ2-5; 7 nucleotides agree with TRBD2. The CDR3 runs to 16 residues. Unmatched junction bases numbered 6, after V lost 1 base and J lost 1 base. DNA for the CDR3: TGTGCCAGCAGTTTAGGGCCTAGCGGAACCCAAGAGACCCAGTACTTC. Translated: CASSLGPSGTQETQYF.

CDR3 sequence reads: CSVRTVREETQYF. DNA of the CDR3: TGCAGCGTCCGGACTGTTAGGGAAGAGACCCAGTACTTC. The chain is built from TRBV29-1 and TRBJ2-5; tentative D call: TRBD2 (5 bases). CDR3 length equals 13 residues. The V end was cut by 6 bases, the J end by 3 bases, with 14 bases between. Germline loops: CDR1 SQVTM, CDR2 ANQGSEA. Based on the CDR3 plus reference TRBV29-1 and TRBJ2-5, the full variable domain is SAVISQKPSRDICQRGTSLTIQCQVDSQVTMMFWYRQQPGQSLTLIATANQGSEATYESGFVIDKFPISRPNLTFSTLTVSNMSPEDSSIYLCSVRTVREETQYFGPGTRLLVL.

This chain joins TRBV2 and TRBJ2-7; D unclear. Germline values: CDR1 SNHLY, CDR2 FYNNEI. The CDR3 extends over 17 amino acids. V gave up 7 bases and J gave up 1 base, with 23 bases separating them. CDR3 residues: CASKRGVVLVSSYEQYF. The CDR3 DNA is TGTGCCAGCAAGCGTGGGGTTGTCCTAGTAAGTTCCTACGAGCAGTACTTC.

This clonotype appeared a few times. In DNA, the CDR3 is TGTGCCAGCAGTGAAGCAGCGTACCAGTTCTTC. Its protein product is CASSEAAYQFF. V usage is TRBV25-1 and J usage is TRBJ2-1, with D hard to call. V lost 2 bases and J 13 bases, leaving 9 bases between the germline ends. The CDR3 has 11 amino acids. The V gene's germline CDR1 is MGHDK and CDR2 SYGVNS.

The J gene is TRBJ2-1, the V gene TRBV5-1, with 11 bases matching TRBD2. The V and J ends lost 0 bases and 0 bases, in that order; junction bases with no gene match: 8. The CDR3 has 19 residues. Germline V gene data show CDR1 as SGHRS and CDR2 as YFSETQ. CDR3 region: CASSLARTSGPYSYNEQFF. The CDR3 DNA is TGCGCCAGCAGCTTGGCGCGGACTAGCGGGCCCTACTCCTACAATGAGCAGTTCTTC.

The sample holds a few counts of this clonotype. The genes are TRBV29-1 and TRBJ1-2; D is undetermined. CDR1 SQVTM and CDR2 ANQGSEA come from the germline V gene. The CDR3 is made up of 11 amino acids. V shed 7 bases and J shed 4 bases, with 10 bases lying between them. CDR3 sequence: CSDGSGYGYTF. CDR3 DNA sequence: TGCAGCGACGGTAGTGGCTATGGCTACACCTTC.

This clonotype was detected only a few times. The rearrangement uses TRBV28 and TRBJ2-7, with TRBD1 as a possible D gene (5 bases). The germline V gene has CDR1 MDHEN and CDR2 SYDVKM. The CDR3 consists of 13 residues. Trimming cost V 6 bases and J 0 bases, with 9 bases left between them. CDR3 protein: CASSDRNSYEQYF. CDR3 nucleotides: TGTGCCAGCAGCGACAGAAACTCCTACGAGCAGTACTTC.

The chain uses TRBV20-1 and TRBJ2-1; 9 nucleotides align to TRBD2. The CDR3 runs to 13 residues. V dropped 7 bases and J dropped 2; count of bases not matched to a gene: 3. Germline lookup yields CDR1 DFQATT and CDR2 SNEGSKA (reference sequence). The CDR3, as DNA: TGCAGTGTTCCTAGCGGGGCCTACAATGAGCAGTTCTTC. This gives the protein CSVPSGAYNEQFF.

The chain carries TRBV28 and TRBJ2-3, with D possibly matching TRBD2 (5 bases). CDR1 is MDHEN, CDR2 SYDVKM, per germline. V dropped 6 bases and J dropped 2 bases, with 18 bases sitting between them. The CDR3 loop spans 16 amino acids. This CDR3 reads CASSPPRTANTDTQYF. CDR3 nucleotide sequence: TGTGCCAGCAGCCCACCGAGGACTGCCAACACAGATACGCAGTATTTT.